This T cell receptor beta chain came from a study of identifying expanded T cells in peripheral blood. Study-wide results and limits: Clone count variance between two-week samples rose with total template count. Differentially abundant clones: roughly 1.2 between replicates, approximately 15 at about two weeks, 19 at four.

As concerns this clone: Its target is unknown.

Generated by immunoSEQ multiplex PCR, the TCRdb table keeps only in-frame clones and is missing some. Among around 100,000 clones listed, around 88% were seen once. During the collection period, no donor immune events like infections were recorded. Sequenced: blood. The receptor was isolated from a person aged 18 to 75 in good health.

The DNA of the CDR3 is TGTGCCAGTAGTAGGTCGGGGGGAAAAGAGACCCAGTACTTC. As protein: CASSRSGGKETQYF. The chain joins TRBV19 to TRBJ2-5; 7 bases are shared with TRBD2. Trimming removed 4 bases from V and 3 bases from J; junction bases left unmatched: 5. The CDR3 covers 14 residues. Germline assignment: CDR1 LNHDA and CDR2 SQIVND (reference sequence).